These 6 T cell receptor beta chains were sequenced from one sample in a study of Ad26.COV2.S vaccination and SARS-CoV-2 variants. TCRdb keeps only in-frame clones here, not all; method: immunoSEQ multiplex PCR. The sample lists approximately 340,000 clones; roughly 94% were seen once. The specimen comprised peripheral blood, sampled after recovery from COVID-19. The receptors were sampled from a human donor who had recovered from COVID-19.

Comment on this clone: Other nucleotide sequences from this sample produce the same CDR3. The gene calls are TRBV5-1 and TRBJ1-4; 7 bases match TRBD1. V shed 0 bases, J shed 8 bases, and the junction held 4 bases outside the gene matches. The length of the CDR3 is 14 residues. From germline, CDR1 is SGHRS and CDR2 YFSETQ. CDR3 region: CASSLGQGGEKLFF. CDR3 nucleotides: TGCGCCAGCAGCTTGGGCCAGGGGGGAGAAAAACTGTTTTTT.

This chain uses TRBV5-4 with TRBJ2-5; TRBD2 agrees at 11 bases. With 4 bases clipped from V and 2 bases from J, the junction kept 7 bases outside the gene matches. The CDR3 extends over 16 amino acids. CDR1 is SGHNT, CDR2 YYREEE, per germline (reference sequence). The CDR3 region has the DNA TGTGCCAGCAGCCCGGGGGGACTAGCGGTACAAGAGACCCAGTACTTC. Translated: CASSPGGLAVQETQYF.

The genes are TRBV6-1 and TRBJ1-1, with 7 positions matching TRBD1. The CDR3 extends over 17 amino acids. The V and J ends lost 3 bases and 5 bases, in that order; junction bases with no gene match: 15. Germline CDR1 is MNHNS and CDR2 is SASEGT. The CDR3 DNA sequence: TGTGCCAGCAGTGACTTCCCCTGGACAGGATTGGGAACTGAAGCTTTCTTT. It yields the protein CASSDFPWTGLGTEAFF.

The rearrangement uses TRBV18 and TRBJ1-4; D not certain. Trimming left V 3 bases short and J 0 bases short, with 20 bases between. Germline CDR1 and CDR2: KGHSH and LQKENI. The CDR3 runs 19 residues. In DNA, the CDR3 is TGTGCCAGCTCACCCCTCCCGGGGTCAACTGTTCCAACTAATGAAAAACTGTTTTTT. This translates into CASSPLPGSTVPTNEKLFF. Drawing the rest from reference TRBV18 and TRBJ1-4, the complete variable domain is NAGVMQNPRHLVRRRGQEARLRCSPMKGHSHVYWYRQLPEEGLKFMVYLQKENIIDESGMPKERFSAEFPKEGPSILRIQQVVRGDSAAYFCASSPLPGSTVPTNEKLFFGSGTQLSVL.

The V call is TRBV10-3, the J call TRBJ1-1; D is possibly TRBD1 (5 bases). V dropped 0 bases and J dropped 4 bases, with 12 bases sitting between them. The CDR3 runs to 15 residues. The V gene's germline CDR1 is ENHRY and CDR2 SYGVKD. CDR3 sequence (DNA): TGTGCCATCAGTGAGTCGATAGGGGTCGGCACTGAAGCTTTCTTT. This encodes CAISESIGVGTEAFF.

As for this clone: Other DNA sequences in this sample translate to the same CDR3. The genes are TRBV6-6 and TRBJ1-2; D is ambiguous. Trimming removed 2 bases at V and 3 bases at J, with 4 bases between. The CDR3 has 12 amino acids. The germline V gene encodes CDR1 MNHNY and CDR2 SVGAGI (reference sequence). The chain's CDR3 is CASSYADYGYTF. CDR3 sequence (DNA): TGTGCCAGCAGTTACGCGGACTATGGCTACACCTTC.